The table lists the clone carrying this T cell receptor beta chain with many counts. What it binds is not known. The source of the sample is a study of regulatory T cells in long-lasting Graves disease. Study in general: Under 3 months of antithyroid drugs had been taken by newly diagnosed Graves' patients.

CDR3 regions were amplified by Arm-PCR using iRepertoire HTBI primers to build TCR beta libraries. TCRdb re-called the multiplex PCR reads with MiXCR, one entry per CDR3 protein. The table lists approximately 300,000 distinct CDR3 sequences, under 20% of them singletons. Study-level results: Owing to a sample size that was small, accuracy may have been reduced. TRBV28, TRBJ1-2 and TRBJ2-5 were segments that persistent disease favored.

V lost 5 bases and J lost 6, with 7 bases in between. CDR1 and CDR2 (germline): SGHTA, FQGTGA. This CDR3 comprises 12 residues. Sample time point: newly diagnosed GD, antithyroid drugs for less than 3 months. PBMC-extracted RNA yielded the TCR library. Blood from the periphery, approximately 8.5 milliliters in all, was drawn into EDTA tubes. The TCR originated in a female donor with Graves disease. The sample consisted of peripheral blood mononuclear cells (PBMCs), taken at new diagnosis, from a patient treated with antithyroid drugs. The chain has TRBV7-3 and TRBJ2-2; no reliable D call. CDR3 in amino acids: CASSPMSGELFF. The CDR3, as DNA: TGTGCCAGCAGCCCGATGTCCGGGGAGCTGTTTTTT.